This T cell receptor beta chain was recovered during a study of T cell responses to AZD1222 COVID-19 vaccine. Only in-frame clones appear in the TCRdb table, and some are missing; sequencing was by immunoSEQ multiplex PCR. Of 65,000 to 70,000 clones in the sample, approximately 91% were seen once. Germline trimming cut 0 bases from V and 2 bases from J; bases unmatched to any gene: 5. Germline CDR1 reads SGHDN; CDR2 reads FVKESK. The CDR3 covers 18 residues. This rearrangement joins TRBV14 to TRBJ2-3; 13 bases are shared with TRBD2. The TCR originated in an adult in good health. The specimen comprised peripheral blood, sampled on day 0 of AZD1222 vaccination. CDR3 residues: CASSQDVTSGRFTDTQYF. The CDR3 DNA sequence: TGTGCCAGCAGCCAAGATGTGACTAGCGGGAGGTTCACAGATACGCAGTATTTT.